This T cell receptor beta chain was profiled in a study of T-cell reconstitution after alpha-beta-depleted transplantation in children. Findings and limits, study-wide: By about two months after transplant, alpha-beta T cells reportedly arose from several hundred graft clones that had expanded. One year after transplant, T-cell counts and diversity came mostly from newly produced T cells. Several patients had high TCRbeta diversity at day 60; it came from surviving recipient T cells and thymic progenitors.

Using unique molecular identifiers, the investigators prepared the TCRbeta library. TCRdb re-derived calls from the PCR reads in MiXCR, one entry per CDR3 protein. The table records approximately 98,000 distinct CDR3 sequences, approximately 6.6% of them present only once. This clonotype was seen at least ten times. Antigen specificity is unknown. V was shortened by 7 bases and J by 4 bases, with 10 bases between the two germline ends. The V gene's germline CDR1 is MNHEY and CDR2 SVGEGT. This CDR3 region has 12 residues. The source was PBMCs, mostly from graft donor cells, collected 360 days after TCRalphabeta/CD19-depleted stem cell transplant. This sequence originates from a male patient aged 2 to 9 who had a stem cell transplant for acute lymphoblastic leukemia, so the T cells may come from the graft donor. The rearrangement links TRBV6-2 or TRBV6-3 to TRBJ1-1; D gene unclear. Here the CDR3 reads CASTPGRTEAFF. The CDR3 coding sequence is TGTGCCAGCACCCCAGGACGCACTGAAGCTTTCTTT.